The 8 T cell receptor beta chains presented below share a single source sample, sequenced in a study of OX40 agonist ivuxolimab in advanced cancers. Using immunoSEQ multiplex PCR, the repertoire was profiled, and TCRdb retains in-frame clones only, with some absent. Of roughly 49,000 clones listed, about 86% were seen once; the top ten hold approximately 1.6%. The material was CD4+ or CD8+ T cells sorted from blood, obtained in a trial of the OX40 agonist ivuxolimab. Receptors originate from an adult with an advanced solid tumor such as melanoma, head and neck, liver or kidney cancer.

The count of this clone is one. V gene TRBV4-1 combines with J gene TRBJ2-7; D might be TRBD2 (5 bases). Germline V CDR1 and CDR2: MGHRA, YSYEKL. CDR3 length: 16 residues. V lost 1 base to trimming and J lost 0 bases, with 13 bases between them. CDR3 loop: CASSQAGRTVSYEQYF. Here the CDR3 DNA reads TGCGCCAGCAGCCAAGCGGGGAGAACCGTCTCCTACGAGCAGTACTTC.

This sequence joins TRBV5-5 and TRBJ2-3; 7 nucleotides align to TRBD2. This CDR3 is 16 amino acids long. With 3 bases clipped from V and 0 bases from J, the junction kept 7 bases outside the gene matches. The germline CDR1 and CDR2 sequences are SGHKS and YYEKEE (reference sequence). DNA of the CDR3: TGTGCCAGCAGCTACACAGGACTAGTGAGCACAGATACGCAGTATTTT. It codes for CASSYTGLVSTDTQYF.

The chain is built from TRBV28 and TRBJ1-5, with 10 positions matching TRBD1. The CDR3 extends over 17 amino acids. The trim removed 5 bases at V and 2 bases at J, leaving 9 bases unmatched. Germline V gene lookup returns CDR1 MDHEN and CDR2 SYDVKM. The CDR3 region has the DNA TGTGCCAGCAGTCACCCCTGGGACAGGGGCGGCAATCAGCCCCAGCATTTT. Protein product: CASSHPWDRGGNQPQHF.

V usage is TRBV27 and J usage is TRBJ2-1; no clear D. V was trimmed by 5 bases and J by 3 bases, leaving 8 bases between them. Germline CDR1 MNHEY, CDR2 SMNVEV (reference sequence). This CDR3 is built from 13 residues. CDR3 sequence: CASSRYGYNEQFF. The CDR3 region has the DNA TGTGCCAGCAGTCGTTATGGCTACAATGAGCAGTTCTTC.

The chain links TRBV5-1 to TRBJ2-7; possible D gene TRBD1, 6 bases. CDR1 is SGHRS, CDR2 YFSETQ, per germline. The CDR3 has 15 amino acids. The germline V and J ends were trimmed by 2 bases and 0 bases, with 12 bases remaining between them. CDR3: CASSLQGSGSYEQYF. The CDR3 DNA sequence: TGCGCCAGCAGCTTACAGGGAAGTGGCTCCTACGAGCAGTACTTC.

Concerning this clone: The junction departs from the called germline gene at one end, perhaps through a read error. This chain joins TRBV10-3 and TRBJ2-1, with 7 bases aligning to TRBD1. Germline assignment: CDR1 ENHRY and CDR2 SYGVKD. The length of the CDR3 is 14 residues. The CDR3 reads CTITRDSTYNEQFF. CDR3 nucleotides: TGTACCATCACCCGGGACAGTACCTACAATGAGCAGTTCTTC.

This chain connects TRBV19 to TRBJ2-7, with TRBD2 matching over 7 bases. This CDR3 contains 17 residues. Germline CDR1 and CDR2: LNHDA and SQIVND (reference sequence). V dropped 3 bases and J dropped 4; count of bases not matched to a gene: 15. The CDR3 is CASSIAYSGRGFYEQYF. DNA of the CDR3: TGTGCCAGTAGTATTGCCTATTCTGGGAGGGGATTTTACGAGCAGTACTTC.

The V and J genes are TRBV5-3 and TRBJ2-2; 7 nucleotides align to TRBD2. TRBV5-3 is an ORF, and what it does is uncertain. Trimming took 4 bases from V and 2 from J; bases not matched to a gene: 14. This CDR3 has 18 residues. CDR3 sequence reads: CARSTLPQRDGNTGELFF. Here the CDR3 DNA reads TGTGCCAGAAGCACCCTCCCTCAGCGGGACGGAAACACCGGGGAGCTGTTTTTT.